This TCR beta chain was found in a study of OX40 agonist ivuxolimab in advanced cancers. On the study more broadly: The patients received agonistic anti-OX40 (CD134) antibody ivuxolimab.

Clones were sequenced by immunoSEQ multiplex PCR, and TCRdb holds only the in-frame ones, with some missing. Among 100,000 or so clones listed, roughly 95% were seen once. The J segment lost 3 bases and the V segment lost 2 bases, leaving 15 bases of the junction unmatched. Looked up from germline, CDR1 is SEHNR and CDR2 is FQNEAQ (reference sequence). This CDR3 has 18 residues. The clonotype originates from an adult with an advanced solid tumor such as melanoma, head and neck, liver or kidney cancer. The V and J genes are TRBV7-9 and TRBJ1-2; 7 bases fit TRBD1. The sequencing used CD4+ or CD8+ T cells sorted from blood, collected in a trial of the OX40 agonist ivuxolimab. CDR3 nucleotide sequence: TGTGCCAGCAGCTTAAACGGACAGGACAAACCGGGAGACTATGGCTACACCTTC. Its translation is CASSLNGQDKPGDYGYTF.